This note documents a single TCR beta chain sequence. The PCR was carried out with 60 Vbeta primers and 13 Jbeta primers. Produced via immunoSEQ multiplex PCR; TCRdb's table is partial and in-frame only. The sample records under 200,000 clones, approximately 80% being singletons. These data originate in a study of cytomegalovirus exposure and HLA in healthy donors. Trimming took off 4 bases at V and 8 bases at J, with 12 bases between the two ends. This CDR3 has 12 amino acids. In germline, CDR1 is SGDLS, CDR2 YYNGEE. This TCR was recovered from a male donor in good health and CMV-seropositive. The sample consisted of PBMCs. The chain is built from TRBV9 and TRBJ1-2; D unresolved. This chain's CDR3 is CASSTPREGYTF. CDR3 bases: TGTGCCAGCAGCACTCCTCGGGAAGGCTACACCTTC. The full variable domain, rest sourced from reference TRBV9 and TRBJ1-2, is DSGVTQTPKHLITATGQRVTLRCSPRSGDLSVYWYQQSLDQGLQFLIQYYNGEERAKGNILERFSAQQFPDLHSELNLSSLELGDSALYFCASSTPREGYTFGSGTRLTVV.